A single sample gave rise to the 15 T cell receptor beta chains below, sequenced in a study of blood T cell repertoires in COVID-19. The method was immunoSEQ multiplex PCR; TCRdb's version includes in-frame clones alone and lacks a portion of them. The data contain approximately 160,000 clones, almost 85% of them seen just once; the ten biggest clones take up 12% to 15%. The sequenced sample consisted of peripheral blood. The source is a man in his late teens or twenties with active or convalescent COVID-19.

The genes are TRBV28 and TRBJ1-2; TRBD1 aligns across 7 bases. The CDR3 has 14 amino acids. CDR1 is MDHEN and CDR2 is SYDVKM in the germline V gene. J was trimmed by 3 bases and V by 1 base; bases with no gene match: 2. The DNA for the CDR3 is TGTGCCAGCAGTTTATTCACAGGGGACTATGGCTACACCTTC. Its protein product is CASSLFTGDYGYTF.

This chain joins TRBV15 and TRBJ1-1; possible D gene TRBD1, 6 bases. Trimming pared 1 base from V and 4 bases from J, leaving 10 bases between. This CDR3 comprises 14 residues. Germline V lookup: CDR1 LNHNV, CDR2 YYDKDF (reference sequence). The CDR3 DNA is TGTGCCACCAGCAGAGCGGGGGGCATCACTGAAGCTTTCTTT. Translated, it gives CATSRAGGITEAFF.

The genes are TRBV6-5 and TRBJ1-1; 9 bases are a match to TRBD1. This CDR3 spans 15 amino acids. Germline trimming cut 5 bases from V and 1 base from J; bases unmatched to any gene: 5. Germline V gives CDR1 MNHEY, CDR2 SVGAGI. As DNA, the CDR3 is TGTGCCAGCAGTACACTGGACAGGGGGAACACTGAAGCTTTCTTT. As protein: CASSTLDRGNTEAFF.

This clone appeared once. The CDR3 region is CASSVSDRGGGGELFF. Written as DNA, the CDR3 is TGCGCCAGCAGTGTCTCGGACAGGGGAGGGGGCGGGGAGCTGTTTTTT. This chain connects TRBV10-2 to TRBJ2-2; 9 bases map to TRBD1. J gave up 7 bases and V 4 bases, and 10 bases lay outside the gene matches. There are 16 residues in the CDR3. Germline CDR1 is WSHSY and CDR2 is SAAADI.

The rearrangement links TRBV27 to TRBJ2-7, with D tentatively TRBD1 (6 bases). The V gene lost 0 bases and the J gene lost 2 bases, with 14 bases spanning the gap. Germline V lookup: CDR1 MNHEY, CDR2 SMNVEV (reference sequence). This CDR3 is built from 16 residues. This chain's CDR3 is CASSLSQGGQTYEQYF. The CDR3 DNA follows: TGTGCCAGCAGTTTATCACAAGGGGGTCAGACCTACGAGCAGTACTTC.

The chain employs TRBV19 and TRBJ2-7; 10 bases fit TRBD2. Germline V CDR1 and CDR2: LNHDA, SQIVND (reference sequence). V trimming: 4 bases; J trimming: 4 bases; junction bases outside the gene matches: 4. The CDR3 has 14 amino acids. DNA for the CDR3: TGTGCCAGTAGTACCACTAGCGGGGATTACGAGCAGTACTTC. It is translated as CASSTTSGDYEQYF.

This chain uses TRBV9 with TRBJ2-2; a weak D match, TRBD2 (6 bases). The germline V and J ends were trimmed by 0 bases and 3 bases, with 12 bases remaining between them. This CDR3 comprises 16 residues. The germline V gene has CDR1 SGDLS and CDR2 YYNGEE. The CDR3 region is CASSVAGGRYTGELFF. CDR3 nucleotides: TGTGCCAGCAGCGTAGCCGGTGGGAGGTACACCGGGGAGCTGTTTTTT.

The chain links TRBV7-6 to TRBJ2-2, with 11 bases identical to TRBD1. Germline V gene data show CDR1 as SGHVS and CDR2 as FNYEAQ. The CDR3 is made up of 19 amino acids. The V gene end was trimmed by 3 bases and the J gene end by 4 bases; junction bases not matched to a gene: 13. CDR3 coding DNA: TGTGCCAGCAGCTTTTCTCCATCGGGGACAGGGGGGAGCACCGGGGAGCTGTTTTTT. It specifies CASSFSPSGTGGSTGELFF.

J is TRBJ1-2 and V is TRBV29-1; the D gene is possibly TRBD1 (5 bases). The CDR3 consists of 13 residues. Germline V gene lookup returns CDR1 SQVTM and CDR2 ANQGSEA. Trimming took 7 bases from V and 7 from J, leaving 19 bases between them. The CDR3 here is CSAEWGRASGYTF. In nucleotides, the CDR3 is TGCAGCGCTGAGTGGGGCAGGGCCTCTGGCTACACCTTC.

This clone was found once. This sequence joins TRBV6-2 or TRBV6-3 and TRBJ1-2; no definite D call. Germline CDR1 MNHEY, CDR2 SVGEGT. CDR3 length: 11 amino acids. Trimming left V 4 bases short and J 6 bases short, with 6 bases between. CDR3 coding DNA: TGTGCCAGCAGTTCCATTGATGGCTACACCTTC. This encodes CASSSIDGYTF.

CDR3 protein: CASRAGTGGRAFF. CDR3 nucleotide sequence: TGTGCCAGCAGGGCCGGGACAGGGGGCCGAGCTTTCTTT. This chain connects TRBV2 to TRBJ1-1; 12 nucleotides agree with TRBD1. The CDR3 runs to 13 residues. The germline CDR1 and CDR2 sequences are SNHLY and FYNNEI. With 6 bases clipped from V and 10 bases from J, the junction kept 6 bases outside the gene matches.

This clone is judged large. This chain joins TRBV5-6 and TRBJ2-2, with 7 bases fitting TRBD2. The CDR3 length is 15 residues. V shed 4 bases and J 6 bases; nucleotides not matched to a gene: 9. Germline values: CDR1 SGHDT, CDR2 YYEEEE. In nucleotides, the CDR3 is TGTGCCAGCAGCCTTTGGGTCCTAGCGGCCGGGGAGCTGTTTTTT. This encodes CASSLWVLAAGELFF.

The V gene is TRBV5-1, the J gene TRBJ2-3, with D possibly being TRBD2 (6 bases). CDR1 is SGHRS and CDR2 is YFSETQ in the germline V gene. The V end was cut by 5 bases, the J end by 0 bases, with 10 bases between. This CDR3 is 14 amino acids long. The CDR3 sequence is CASRRGPSTDTQYF. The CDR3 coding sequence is TGCGCCAGCAGGCGGGGTCCTAGCACAGATACGCAGTATTTT. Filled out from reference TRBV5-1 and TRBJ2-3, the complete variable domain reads KAGVTQTPRYLIKTRGQQVTLSCSPISGHRSVSWYQQTPGQGLQFLFEYFSETQRNKGNFPGRFSGRQFSNSRSEMNVSTLELGDSALYLCASRRGPSTDTQYFGPGTRLTVL.

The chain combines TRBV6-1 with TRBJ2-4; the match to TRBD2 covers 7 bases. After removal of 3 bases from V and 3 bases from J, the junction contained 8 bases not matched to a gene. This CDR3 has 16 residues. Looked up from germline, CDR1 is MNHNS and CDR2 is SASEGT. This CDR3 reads CASSDLGGRGKNIQYF. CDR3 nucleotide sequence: TGTGCCAGCAGTGATCTTGGAGGGAGGGGCAAAAACATTCAGTACTTC.

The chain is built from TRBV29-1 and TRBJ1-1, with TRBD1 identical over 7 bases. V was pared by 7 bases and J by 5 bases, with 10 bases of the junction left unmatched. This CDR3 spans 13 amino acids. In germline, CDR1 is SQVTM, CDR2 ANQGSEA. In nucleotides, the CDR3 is TGCAGCGGGTCACAGGGGAAGGAAACTGAAGCTTTCTTT. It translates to CSGSQGKETEAFF.